The rows below give T cell receptor beta chains drawn from one sample of a study of OX40 agonist ivuxolimab in advanced cancers. TCRdb's copy holds only in-frame clones and misses some; the assay was immunoSEQ multiplex PCR. The table lists approximately 73,000 clones, about nine tenths of them singletons. The sample here was CD4+ or CD8+ T cells sorted from blood, taken in a trial of the OX40 agonist ivuxolimab. The source is an adult with an advanced solid tumor such as melanoma, head and neck, liver or kidney cancer. Both conserved end residues are part of each CDR3. D genes are given only for firm matches. For some rows the clone size is stated as once, few or many, or as a class when expanded; others skip it.

j_call,clone_size,d_call,cdr3_length,v_call,cdr3_nt,cdr3_aa
TRBJ2-2,NA,TRBD1,13,TRBV6-5,TGTGCCAGCAGTCACAGGGGTGCAGGGGAGCTGTTTTTT,CASSHRGAGELFF
TRBJ2-1,NA,NA,13,TRBV10-2,TGCGCCAGCAGTAACAGGGAGAACAATGAGCAGTTCTTC,CASSNRENNEQFF
TRBJ2-3,NA,NA,15,TRBV2,TGTGGAGGAAAAGGGTTGTCCCAATCCACAGATACGCAGTATTTT,CGGKGLSQSTDTQYF
TRBJ1-2,NA,NA,14,TRBV6-1,TGTGCCAGCAGCCCTGAACAGGGCGTGGGTGGCTACACCTTC,CASSPEQGVGGYTF
TRBJ1-1,NA,NA,13,TRBV11-2,TGTGCCAGCAGCCCCAGTTTGAACACTGAAGCTTTCTTT,CASSPSLNTEAFF
TRBJ2-2,few,TRBD2,17,TRBV19,TGTGCCAGTAGTACCCCTGCGAGCGGGAGGGGAGCAGGGGAGCTGTTTTTT,CASSTPASGRGAGELFF
TRBJ1-2,once,NA,15,TRBV19,TGTGCCGCCAGTAGTATTCAGAGATCAAACTATGGCTACACCTTC,CAASSIQRSNYGYTF
TRBJ2-1,NA,NA,14,TRBV29-1,TGCAGCGTTGTGAGGACAGTCTCCTACAATGAGCAGTTCTTC,CSVVRTVSYNEQFF
TRBJ2-7,NA,NA,14,TRBV19,TGTGCCAGTAGTATAGAGGGAGCGACCTACGAGCAGTACTTC,CASSIEGATYEQYF
TRBJ2-1,NA,NA,13,TRBV5-1,TGCGCCAGCAGCCCCTGGTCCTACAATGAGCAGTTCTTC,CASSPWSYNEQFF
TRBJ1-1,NA,NA,14,TRBV19,TGTGCCAGTAAAAAGAACGCGTTGAACACTGAAGCTTTCTTT,CASKKNALNTEAFF
TRBJ2-1,NA,NA,15,TRBV5-1,TGCGCCAGCAGCTTAAGCGGAAGTGCCTACAATGAGCAGTTCTTC,CASSLSGSAYNEQFF
TRBJ2-2,NA,NA,15,TRBV18,TGTGCCAGCTCACCACCGGGACAGAACACCGGGGAGCTGTTTTTT,CASSPPGQNTGELFF
TRBJ2-7,NA,NA,14,TRBV4-1,TGCGCCAGCAGCCAAGATTGGCAGCTCTACGAGCAGTACTTC,CASSQDWQLYEQYF
TRBJ1-3,NA,NA,14,TRBV4-1,TGCGCCAGCAGCCAAGGGCAACCTGGAAACACCATATATTTT,CASSQGQPGNTIYF
TRBJ2-2,NA,NA,17,TRBV5-1,TGCGCCAGCAGCCAAGGAGAGCTAGTCGACCCCACCGGGGAGCTGTTTTTT,CASSQGELVDPTGELFF
TRBJ1-2,NA,TRBD1,13,TRBV2,TGTGCCAGCAGTCAGGACAGGGTGGGTGGCTACACCTTC,CASSQDRVGGYTF
TRBJ2-3,NA,TRBD1,13,TRBV18,TGTGCCAGCTCCTCCGGGACAGCAGATACGCAGTATTTT,CASSSGTADTQYF
TRBJ1-1,NA,TRBD1,16,TRBV6-4,TGTGCCAGCAGACAAAATGTCCAGGGGGGGTACACTGAAGCTTTCTTT,CASRQNVQGGYTEAFF